The present entry profiles one T cell receptor beta chain with its context. From germline, CDR1 is SNHLY and CDR2 FYNNEI. The CDR3 loop spans 12 amino acids. Trimming took 6 bases from V and 8 from J, leaving 10 bases between them. This specimen comes from a study of T cells in Graves' hyperthyroidism and ophthalmopathy. RNA transcripts gave rise to amplified TCR beta CDR3 regions. The HTBI primer set was used in a first-round RT-PCR of the TCR CDR3. TCRdb passed the multiplex PCR reads through MiXCR, listing each CDR3 protein once. The table lists hundreds of thousands of distinct CDR3 sequences, around 46% of them singletons.

The origin of this receptor is a woman aged 18-29 years with Graves' hyperthyroidism. Sequencing was performed on peripheral blood or thyroid tissue (not recorded which). The chain has TRBV2 and TRBJ1-4; no reliable D call. CDR3 sequence (DNA): TGTGCCAGCAGGGTAGCGGGAGAAAAACTGTTTTTT. Protein sequence: CASRVAGEKLFF.